The present T cell receptor beta chain was sequenced within a study of cytotoxic CD8 clonotypes in ibrutinib-treated CLL. CDR1 is SGHRS and CDR2 is YFSETQ in the germline V gene. The CDR3 length is 16 residues. V lost 1 base to trimming and J lost 5 bases; unmatched junction nucleotides: 9. With respect to this clone: Antigen specificity is unknown.

Findings of the study overall: Public clonotypes occurred uncommonly; on treatment, they contracted or remained stable.

Clones were read by immunoSEQ multiplex PCR, and TCRdb kept only the in-frame ones, dropping some. The sample comprises 150,000 to 200,000 clones, about 80% of which are singletons, and about 1.9% rests with the top ten. Sequenced material: PBMCs, taken after 12 months of ibrutinib treatment. The source of this sequence is a human donor with chronic lymphocytic leukemia. This chain links TRBV5-1 with TRBJ2-5; 9 bases are a match to TRBD1. CDR3 DNA: TGCGCCAGCAGCTTGTCTTATACAGGGGGCGATGAGACCCAGTACTTC. Protein product: CASSLSYTGGDETQYF.